This is a list of T cell receptor beta chains from one sample in a study of cytomegalovirus exposure and HLA in healthy donors. Repertoires were generated with immunoSEQ multiplex PCR, while TCRdb's copy carries only in-frame clones and drops some. Found here are some 100,000 clones, roughly 77% of them singletons; the top ten hold about 4%. Sequences were obtained from PBMCs. All receptors come from a woman between 45 and 60 years old in good health and CMV-seropositive. The conserved cysteine and the conserved F or W are not part of the CDR3 here. Fields, in order: CDR3 length, D gene, V gene, J gene, CDR3 protein. The D gene is left open where the match is weak.

14	NA	TRBV27	TRBJ1-4	ASSLWGGKTDEKLF
11	TRBD1	TRBV6-6	TRBJ1-3	ASKGQTGNTIY
13	NA	TRBV7-2	TRBJ1-2	ASSLTGTPDYGYT
10	NA	TRBV5-4	TRBJ2-1	ASSLYTKEQF
13	TRBD1	TRBV6-6	TRBJ1-1	ASSYWDRQNTEAF
13	NA	TRBV14	TRBJ2-2	ASSQYGGSSGELF
11	TRBD1	TRBV5-1	TRBJ1-2	ASSPGTVYGYT
16	TRBD2	TRBV9	TRBJ2-5	ASSAPLLLAGSEETQY
14	NA	TRBV6-6	TRBJ1-5	ASSYRNSRLDQPQH
13	TRBD2	TRBV2	TRBJ2-3	ASSLSGGRKQAQY
10	NA	TRBV29-1	TRBJ2-5	SVGAGLETQY
13	TRBD1	TRBV2	TRBJ1-1	ASRSGQTMNAEAF
8	NA	TRBV2	TRBJ2-3	ASTSDTQY
13	NA	TRBV19	TRBJ1-2	ASSNLKDIAYGYT
13	TRBD1	TRBV7-9	TRBJ2-1	ASSSRDSTYNEQF
13	NA	TRBV7-9	TRBJ2-3	ASSPRTAYTDTQY
11	TRBD1	TRBV29-1	TRBJ2-3	SVETGGWDTQY
11	TRBD1	TRBV9	TRBJ1-5	ASGGQGNQPQH
18	NA	TRBV14	TRBJ1-3	ASSQDQGREISSSGNTIY
13	NA	TRBV10-2	TRBJ2-5	ASSESGWEAETQY
15	TRBD1	TRBV4-1	TRBJ1-1	ASSQVPHPLRDSRAF
11	TRBD1	TRBV7-8	TRBJ2-7	ASSWDSSYEQY
14	NA	TRBV27	TRBJ1-2	ASSLSGGGSNYGYT
14	NA	TRBV5-6	TRBJ1-1	ASSPKPTGGNTEAF
13	TRBD2	TRBV27	TRBJ2-3	ASSLGTSGTDTQY
14	TRBD2	TRBV9	TRBJ2-5	ASSVEGLAGGETQY
13	TRBD2	TRBV7-9	TRBJ2-7	ASSSTSGVLYEQY
15	TRBD1	TRBV27	TRBJ1-1	ASRSGTAVNLNTEAF